Below, one TCR beta chain is given with its context. Its antigen is still unknown. Per germline, CDR1 SGDLS and CDR2 YYNGEE. This CDR3 is 13 amino acids long. Between the trimmed V and J ends, which lost 0 bases and 9 bases, there was a span of 10 bases. Sequencing was at survey level. This table comes from immunoSEQ multiplex PCR, and its TCRdb copy is limited to in-frame clones, with some not included. The data show tens of thousands of clones, under 80% seen once. This entry belongs to a study of pediatric ulcerative colitis. During colonoscopy, one to two rectal pinch biopsies were collected. Study observations and caveats: Compared with controls, ulcerative colitis showed greater blood-rectum clone sharing.

The rearrangement joins TRBV9 to TRBJ2-1; D ambiguous. The clonotype originates from a girl aged 10-17 years with moderate ulcerative colitis. The sequencing input was gut tissue. CDR3 coding DNA: TGTGCCAGCAGCGTAGCTGGGCCCAGTGAGCAGTTCTTC. This encodes CASSVAGPSEQFF.